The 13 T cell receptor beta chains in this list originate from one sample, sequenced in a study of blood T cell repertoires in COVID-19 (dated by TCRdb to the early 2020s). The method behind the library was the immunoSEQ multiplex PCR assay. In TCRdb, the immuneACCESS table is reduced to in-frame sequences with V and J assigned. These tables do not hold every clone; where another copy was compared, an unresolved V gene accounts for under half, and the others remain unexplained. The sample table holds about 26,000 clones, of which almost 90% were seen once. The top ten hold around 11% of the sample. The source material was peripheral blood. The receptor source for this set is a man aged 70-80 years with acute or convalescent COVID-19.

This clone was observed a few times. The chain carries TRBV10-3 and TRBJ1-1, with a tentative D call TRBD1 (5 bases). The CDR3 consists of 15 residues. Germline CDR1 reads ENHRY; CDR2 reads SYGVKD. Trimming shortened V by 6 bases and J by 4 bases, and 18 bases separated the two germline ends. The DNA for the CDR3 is TGTGCCATCAGGCATCAGGTACAGGCTGGCACTGAAGCTTTCTTT. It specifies CAIRHQVQAGTEAFF.

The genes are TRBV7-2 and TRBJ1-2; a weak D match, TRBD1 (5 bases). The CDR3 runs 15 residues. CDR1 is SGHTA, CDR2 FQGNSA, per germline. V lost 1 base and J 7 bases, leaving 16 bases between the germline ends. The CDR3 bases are TGTGCCAGCAGCTTAGATGGGTCAGGGTATAGTGGCTACACCTTC. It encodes CASSLDGSGYSGYTF.

The CDR3, as DNA: TGTGCCAGCTTTAAGCGGTTCTTCTACAATGAGCAGTTCTTC. Translating it yields CASFKRFFYNEQFF. The genes are TRBV2 and TRBJ2-1; possible D gene TRBD2, 5 bases. V was pared by 8 bases and J by 3 bases, with 14 bases between. The CDR3 spans 14 residues. Per germline, CDR1 SNHLY and CDR2 FYNNEI.

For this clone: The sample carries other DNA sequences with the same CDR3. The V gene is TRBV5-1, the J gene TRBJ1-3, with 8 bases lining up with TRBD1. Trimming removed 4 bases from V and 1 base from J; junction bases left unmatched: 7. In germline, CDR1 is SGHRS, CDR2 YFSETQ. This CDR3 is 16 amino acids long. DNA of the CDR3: TGCGCCAGCAGCGGTACCGGGACAGGATCTGGAAACACCATATATTTT. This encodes CASSGTGTGSGNTIYF.

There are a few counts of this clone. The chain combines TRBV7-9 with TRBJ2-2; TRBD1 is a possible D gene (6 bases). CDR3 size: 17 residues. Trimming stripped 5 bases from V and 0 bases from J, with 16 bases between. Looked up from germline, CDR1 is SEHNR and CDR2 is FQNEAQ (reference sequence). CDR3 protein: CASSPNRQATNTGELFF. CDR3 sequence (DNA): TGTGCCAGCAGCCCGAACCGACAGGCAACGAACACCGGGGAGCTGTTTTTT.

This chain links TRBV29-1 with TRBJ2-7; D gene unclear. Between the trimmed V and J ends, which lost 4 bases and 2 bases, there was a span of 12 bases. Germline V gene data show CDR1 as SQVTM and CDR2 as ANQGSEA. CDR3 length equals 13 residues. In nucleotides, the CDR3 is TGCAGCGTTGGGAACGTAGCCCCCTACGAGCAGTACTTC. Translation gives CSVGNVAPYEQYF.

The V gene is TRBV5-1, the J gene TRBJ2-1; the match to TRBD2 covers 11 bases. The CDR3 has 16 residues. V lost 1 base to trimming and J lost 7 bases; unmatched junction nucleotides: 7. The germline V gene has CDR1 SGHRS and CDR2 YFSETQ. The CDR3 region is CASSLPTSGTGNEQFF. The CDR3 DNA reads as TGCGCCAGCAGCTTGCCGACTAGCGGGACTGGTAATGAGCAGTTCTTC.

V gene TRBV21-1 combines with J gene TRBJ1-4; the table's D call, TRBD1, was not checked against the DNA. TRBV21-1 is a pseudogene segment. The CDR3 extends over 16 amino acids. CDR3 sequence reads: CASSLTGGGTNEKLFF. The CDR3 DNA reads TGTGCCAGCAGCCTCACAGGGGGTGGAACTAATGAAAAACTGTTTTTT.

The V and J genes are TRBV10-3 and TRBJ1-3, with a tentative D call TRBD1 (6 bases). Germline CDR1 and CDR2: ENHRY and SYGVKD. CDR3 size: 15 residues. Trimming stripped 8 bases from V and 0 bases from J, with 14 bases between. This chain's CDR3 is CAIGPGDFSGNTIYF. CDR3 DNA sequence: TGTGCCATCGGGCCAGGGGATTTCTCTGGAAACACCATATATTTT.

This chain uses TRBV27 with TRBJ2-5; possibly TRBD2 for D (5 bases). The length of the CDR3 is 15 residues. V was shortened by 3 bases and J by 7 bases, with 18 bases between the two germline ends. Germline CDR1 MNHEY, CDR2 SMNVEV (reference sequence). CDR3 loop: CASSFGVRGGTTQYF. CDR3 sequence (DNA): TGTGCCAGCAGTTTCGGGGTCAGAGGTGGAACGACCCAGTACTTC.

The CDR3 loop is CASSFRTEQYF. CDR3 nucleotides: TGTGCCAGCAGCTTTAGAACCGAGCAGTACTTC. The rearrangement links TRBV7-9 to TRBJ2-7, with no clear D. This CDR3 region has 11 residues. V was trimmed by 3 bases and J by 6 bases, leaving 6 bases between them. CDR1 and CDR2 (germline): SEHNR, FQNEAQ (reference sequence).

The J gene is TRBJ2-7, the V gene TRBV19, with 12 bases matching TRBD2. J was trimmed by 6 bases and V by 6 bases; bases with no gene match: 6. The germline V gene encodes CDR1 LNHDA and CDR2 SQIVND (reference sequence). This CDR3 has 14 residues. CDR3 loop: CASSPTSGSSEQYF. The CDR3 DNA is TGTGCCAGTAGCCCGACTAGCGGGAGTAGCGAGCAGTACTTC.

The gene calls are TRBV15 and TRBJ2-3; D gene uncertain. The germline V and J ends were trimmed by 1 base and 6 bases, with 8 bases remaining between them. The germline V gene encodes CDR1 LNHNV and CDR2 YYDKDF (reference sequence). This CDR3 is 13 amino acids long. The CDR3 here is CATSRGRRDTQYF. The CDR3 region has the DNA TGTGCCACCAGCAGAGGGAGAAGGGATACGCAGTATTTT.